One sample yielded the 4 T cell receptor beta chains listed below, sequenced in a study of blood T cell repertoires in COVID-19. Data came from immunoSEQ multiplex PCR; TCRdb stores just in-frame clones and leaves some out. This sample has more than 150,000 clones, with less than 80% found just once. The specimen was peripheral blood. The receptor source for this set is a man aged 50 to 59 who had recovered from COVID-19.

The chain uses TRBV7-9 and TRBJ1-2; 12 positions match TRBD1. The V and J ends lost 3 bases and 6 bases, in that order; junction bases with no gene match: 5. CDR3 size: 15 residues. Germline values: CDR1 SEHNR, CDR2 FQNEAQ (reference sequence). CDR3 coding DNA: TGTGCCAGCAGCTTCCGGGGACAGGGGGCCCATGGCTACACCTTC. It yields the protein CASSFRGQGAHGYTF.

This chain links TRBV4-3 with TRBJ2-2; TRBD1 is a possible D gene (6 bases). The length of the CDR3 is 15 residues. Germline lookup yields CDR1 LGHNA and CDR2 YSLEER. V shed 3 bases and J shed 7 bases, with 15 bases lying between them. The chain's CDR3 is CASSQEGGYGGELFF. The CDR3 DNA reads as TGCGCCAGCAGCCAGGAAGGGGGTTATGGCGGGGAGCTGTTTTTT.

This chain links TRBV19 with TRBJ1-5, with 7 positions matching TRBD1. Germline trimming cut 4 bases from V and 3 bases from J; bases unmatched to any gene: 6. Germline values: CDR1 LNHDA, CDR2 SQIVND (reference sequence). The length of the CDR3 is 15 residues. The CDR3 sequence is CASSRGGRDNQPQHF. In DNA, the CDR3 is TGTGCCAGTAGTAGAGGGGGCCGGGACAATCAGCCCCAGCATTTT.

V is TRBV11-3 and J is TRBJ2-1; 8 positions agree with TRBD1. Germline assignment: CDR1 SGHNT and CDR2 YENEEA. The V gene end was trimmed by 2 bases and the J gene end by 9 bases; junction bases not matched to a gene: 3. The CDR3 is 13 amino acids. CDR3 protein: CASSLQGAGEQFF. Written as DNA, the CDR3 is TGTGCCAGCAGCTTACAGGGGGCAGGTGAGCAGTTCTTC.